This T cell receptor (beta chain) derives from a study of blood T cells in healthy people across ages. The table lists this clonotype with a few counts. Antigen unknown. CDR1 and CDR2 from the germline V gene are MNHEY and SVGAGI. This CDR3 is built from 12 residues. The ends were cut back, 10 bases at V and 4 bases at J, with 11 bases in the middle. Using a J-beta primer mix together with a sample-barcoded 5' primer, a second PCR was run for roughly 7 to 12 cycles. TCRdb ran MiXCR on the 5' RACE reads and lists one entry per CDR3 protein. The profile shows 1.5 million to 2 million distinct CDR3 sequences, 39% of them singletons. Study-wide results and caveats: Age showed a roughly linear inverse relationship with TCR beta diversity per million T cells. No conclusive comparison of naive versus antigen-experienced cells was possible with unsorted PBMCs. Naive T cell percentage by flow cytometry tracked strongly with beta diversity. Estimated diversity across one million T cells was deemed an underestimate.

The TCR comes from a human donor in good health. The chain couples TRBV6-5 to TRBJ1-5; weak D call: TRBD1 (5 bases). The sample taken for sequencing was blood. The CDR3 DNA sequence: TGTGCCACCAGAGCAGGGAATCAGCCCCAGCATTTT. Translation gives CATRAGNQPQHF.